The clone carrying this T cell receptor beta chain was seen once. Its antigen is unidentified. This sample is drawn from a study of PD-L1 blockade in urothelial cancer. Study summary: Patients commenced atezolizumab in the mid-2010s, and it was given at 1,200 mg intravenously every 3 weeks. Blood analysis took place 3 weeks (second dose) and 6 weeks after treatment start. General observations from the study: Sub-median blood TCR clonality before treatment predicted longer survival.

Repertoires were generated with immunoSEQ multiplex PCR, while TCRdb's copy carries only in-frame clones and drops some. Here the sample spans 30,000 to 50,000 clones, 80% to 95% being singletons. The time point is: pretreatment peripheral blood. The diagnosis in patients was locally advanced or metastatic urothelial carcinoma. The origin of this receptor is a woman aged 55 to 70 with urothelial cancer. The sequences come from PBMCs, collected around atezolizumab (anti-PD-L1) treatment.

The CDR3 bases are TGTGCCAGCAGTGGGAACAGCCTGCCCAAAAACATTCAGTACTTC. Protein: CASSGNSLPKNIQYF. The gene calls are TRBV2 and TRBJ2-4; no reliable D call. Deletions cut 4 bases from V and 2 bases from J, with 12 bases between. Germline CDR1 is SNHLY and CDR2 is FYNNEI. This CDR3 has 15 amino acids.